A single TCR beta chain is shown here with its context. This clone has at least ten counts. Its binding antigen is unknown. Within one base of it there is no much larger clone, and no base qualities were kept. At the junction V is shortened by 8 bases and J by 2 bases, with 13 bases in between. From its cysteine to its phenylalanine, the CDR3 spans 13 amino acids. The kept DNA is CDR3 alone, 39 bases in frame from the first base. Taken from the germline V gene, the CDR1 and CDR2 loops are SNHLY and FYNNEI. Using the deep immunoSEQ assay, TCR CDR3 regions were amplified from genomic DNA by multiplex PCR. Extracted genomic DNA from each cell subset was distributed evenly across all wells of several immunoSEQ 96-well plates, and each plate was treated as a replicate. For unsorted PBMC, about 300 ng of genomic DNA, equivalent to roughly 30,000 T cell genomes, went into each replicate PCR. Ten immunoSEQ deep assay plates were used to sequence the unsorted PBMC genomic DNA. The purified libraries were quantified using a Qubit 3.0 fluorometer, sized with a Bioanalyzer 2100, and then quantified again using the KAPA Library Quantification kit. Every immunoSEQ 96-well plate was sequenced on a separate single-read 150-cycle Illumina NextSeq 550 flow cell. Per the authors' processing: The immunoSEQ output contained only junctional sequences without quality scores, so filtering could not match that applied to full-length reads. Sequences were annotated with PyIR, a Python wrapper for IgBLAST v1.9, and V/J genes and CDR3 were assigned using IMGT germline references. Reads with weak V/J assignments (E-value above 1e-6), missing CDR3, stop codons, out-of-frame junctions, or ambiguous translated residues were removed. V3J clonotypes were defined as sequences sharing an identical inferred V gene, J gene, and CDR3 amino acid sequence. Percentage overlap between repertoires was computed as shared unique clonotypes divided by the size of the smaller repertoire. Richness of each repertoire was evaluated using RTK rarefaction, the Chao1 estimator, and Recon v2.1 estimates of unobserved clonotypes. This is the immuneACCESS table as TCRdb keeps it, with only in-frame sequences that have V and J called. A part of the clones is gone; compared with another copy, unresolved V genes explain less than half, and the rest is unexplained. That table supplies the V and J calls and clone size; D and trimming were determined from the DNA. This sample holds about 470,000 clones; 70% to 80% were observed only once. The top ten hold 13% of the sample.

This specimen belongs to a study of shared clonotypes between healthy human individuals (TCRdb year 2020). Background on the whole study: The cohort comprised a couple of women and three men aged 18 to 49 years. Each donor's leukapheresis produced roughly between roughly 0.85 and 10 billion PBMCs. Libraries were prepared and TCR repertoires were sequenced by different laboratories using diverse techniques, in order to increase sequencing depth and limit assay-specific biases. To estimate repertoire size and how much clonotypes are shared between individuals, the study performed deep sequencing of blood TCR repertoires from about 5 healthy adults.

The donors were healthy, HIV-negative adults with no recently reported acute infections or vaccinations. Every donor was a Caucasian adult residing in Nashville, Tennessee, USA. For unsorted samples, some 87 million PBMCs were counted, and genomic DNA was extracted using the QIAamp DNA Blood Mini kit. After blood collection by leukapheresis, PBMCs were isolated using Ficoll-Histopaque density gradient centrifugation and then cryopreserved in the vapor phase of liquid nitrogen. General findings and caveats noted by the study authors: Because the study included a small number of donors, the genetic and exposure-history diversity represented was limited. Sampling was limited to blood, and TCR repertoires in tissue likely differ from TCR repertoires in blood. Pairwise subsampling indicated that sequencing depth was expected to affect the degree of clonotype sharing among donors.

The chain is made from TRBV2 and TRBJ2-7; the D gene is perhaps TRBD1 or TRBD2, as each covers 5 bases. This receptor was obtained from a woman between 40 and 50 years old in good health. Some clones in this sample may be carry-over from other donors' samples. Sequencing input: PBMCs. CDR3 protein: CASGTAVPYEQYF. The nucleotide sequence reads as follows: TGTGCCAGCGGGACCGCGGTTCCCTACGAGCAGTACTTC.